This TCR beta chain was captured by sequencing in a study of shared clonotypes between healthy human individuals. CDR1 and CDR2 from the germline V gene are SGHVS and FNYEAQ. This CDR3 has 17 residues. Trimming pared 4 bases from V and 0 bases from J, leaving 16 bases between. Deep-level settings were used for running the assay. Here immunoSEQ multiplex PCR was the method, and the copy in TCRdb shows in-frame clones only, minus some. The data show more than 2 million clones, almost 96% seen once. As concerns this clone: Antigen unknown.

General study findings and limits: Shared across several donors were around 5% of the naive CD4 clonotypes.

The sequencing sample was made of naive CD4+ T cells sorted from blood. As for subset: CD45RA+ positively selected. The V call is TRBV7-6, the J call TRBJ2-1; the D gene is possibly TRBD2 (6 bases). The receptor comes from a man aged 18 to 29 in good health. DNA of the CDR3: TGTGCCAGCAGCTCGAGGGAACTAGCTTACTCCTACAATGAGCAGTTCTTC. This codes for CASSSRELAYSYNEQFF.